Each of the 29 T cell receptor beta chains below was sequenced from the same sample in a study of siplizumab effects on memory and regulatory T cells (dated by TCRdb to about 2019). Library preparation was by the immunoSEQ multiplex PCR assay. The table comes from immuneACCESS by way of TCRdb, which keeps in-frame sequences with V and J called. Part of the clones is missing from these tables; in studies checked, under half for an unresolved V gene and the rest for unknown reasons. In all, the sample holds some 80,000 clones, and 85% to 95% of those were seen once. Approximately 17% of the sample is held by the ten biggest clonotypes. The sample taken for sequencing was CD8+ T cells sorted from blood. All receptors come from a human donor in good health.

On this clone: An end of the junction does not agree with germline; a read error may underlie this. The chain couples TRBV10-3 to TRBJ2-3; the D is unclear. The CDR3 is 14 residues long. The germline V gene has CDR1 ENHRY and CDR2 SYGVKD. This CDR3 reads CAISERDSTDTRYF. CDR3 sequence (DNA): TGTGCCATCAGTGAACGAGATAGCACAGATACGCGGTATTTT.

This rearrangement joins TRBV7-9 to TRBJ2-7; no clear D gene. The V end was cut by 5 bases, the J end by 3 bases, with 8 bases between. This CDR3 has 12 residues. Looked up from germline, CDR1 is SEHNR and CDR2 is FQNEAQ (reference sequence). Here the CDR3 reads CASSALNYEQYF. CDR3 nucleotide sequence: TGTGCCAGCAGCGCGTTAAACTACGAGCAGTACTTC.

The chain couples TRBV27 to TRBJ2-1; D unclear. With 6 bases removed from V and 2 bases from J, the gap between germline ends came to 17 bases. This CDR3 is 16 amino acids long. Germline values: CDR1 MNHEY, CDR2 SMNVEV (reference sequence). The CDR3 protein is CASSPGILLPYNEQFF. CDR3 DNA sequence: TGTGCCAGCAGCCCGGGCATCCTTTTGCCCTACAATGAGCAGTTCTTC.

This clone has more than one count but fewer than ten. The rearrangement joins TRBV9 to TRBJ1-1, with D tentatively TRBD1 (5 bases). The CDR3 contains 14 residues. The germline CDR1 and CDR2 sequences are SGDLS and YYNGEE. The V end lost 4 bases, the J end lost 5 bases, and 15 bases lay between the germline ends. The CDR3 protein is CASSIGTARTEAFF. The DNA of the CDR3 is TGTGCCAGCAGCATTGGGACGGCACGTACTGAAGCTTTCTTT.

This chain connects TRBV29-1 to TRBJ2-3, with 11 bases identical to TRBD2. The CDR3 extends over 15 amino acids. The J segment lost 1 base and the V segment lost 6 bases, leaving 6 bases of the junction unmatched. Germline-derived CDR1 and CDR2 are SQVTM and ANQGSEA. CDR3 bases: TGCAGCGTAGACACTAGCGGGAGTGGCACAGATACGCAGTATTTT. This gives the protein CSVDTSGSGTDTQYF.

This rearrangement joins TRBV19 to TRBJ2-7, with 13 nucleotides matching TRBD2. The CDR3 covers 15 residues. The germline V gene encodes CDR1 LNHDA and CDR2 SQIVND (reference sequence). Losses at the gene ends were 3 bases for V and 4 bases for J; bases not matched to a gene: 3. The CDR3: CASSIGLAGEYEQYF. In DNA form, the CDR3 reads TGTGCCAGTAGTATTGGACTAGCGGGAGAGTACGAGCAGTACTTC.

The V call is TRBV6-5, the J call TRBJ2-3, with 7 bases identical to TRBD2. The J segment lost 5 bases and the V segment lost 2 bases, leaving 7 bases of the junction unmatched. The CDR3 is made up of 15 amino acids. CDR1 MNHEY and CDR2 SVGAGI come from the germline V gene. Written as DNA, the CDR3 is TGTGCCAGCAGTTACGGGGGGGAAGGGCGAGATACGCAGTATTTT. Its translation: CASSYGGEGRDTQYF.

The chain combines TRBV19 with TRBJ2-2, with a tentative D call TRBD2 (6 bases). CDR1 and CDR2 (germline): LNHDA, SQIVND (reference sequence). The V gene lost 1 base and the J gene lost 5 bases, with 11 bases spanning the gap. The CDR3 extends over 15 amino acids. The CDR3 bases are TGTGCCAGTAGTATAGCCTCGGGACTTACCGGGGAGCTGTTTTTT. It translates to CASSIASGLTGELFF.

The CDR3 DNA reads as TGTGCCAGTAGCGAGGGACGGGGAAGCAATCAGCCCCAGCATTTT. This sequence encodes CASSEGRGSNQPQHF. The V and J genes are TRBV19 and TRBJ1-5; D may be TRBD1 (5 bases). V lost 6 bases and J lost 1, with 13 bases in between. CDR1 is LNHDA, CDR2 SQIVND, per germline (reference sequence). This CDR3 comprises 15 residues.

The gene calls are TRBV29-1 and TRBJ2-1; D unclear. This CDR3 region has 13 residues. The V gene lost 6 bases and the J gene lost 1 base, with 10 bases spanning the gap. In germline, CDR1 is SQVTM, CDR2 ANQGSEA. The CDR3 coding sequence is TGCAGCGTACCTCGGACGTCCTACAATGAGCAGTTCTTC. It specifies CSVPRTSYNEQFF.

V and J are TRBV19 and TRBJ2-7, with 10 bases that match TRBD2. Germline trimming cut 6 bases from V and 0 bases from J; bases unmatched to any gene: 5. CDR1 and CDR2 (germline): LNHDA, SQIVND (reference sequence). The CDR3 runs to 15 residues. The CDR3 bases are TGTGCCAGTAGCCATAGCGGGAGGAGCTCCTACGAGCAGTACTTC. This sequence encodes CASSHSGRSSYEQYF. Full variable domain (outside the CDR3, taken from reference TRBV19 and TRBJ2-7): DGGITQSPKYLFRKEGQNVTLSCEQNLNHDAMYWYRQDPGQGLRLIYYSQIVNDFQKGDIAEGYSVSREKKESFPLTVTSAQKNPTAFYLCASSHSGRSSYEQYFGPGTRLTVT.

The V and J genes are TRBV13 and TRBJ2-3; D is unclear. This CDR3 is built from 12 residues. Deletions cut 5 bases from V and 3 bases from J, with 6 bases between. Looked up from germline, CDR1 is PRHDT and CDR2 is FYEKMQ (reference sequence). The CDR3 nucleotides read TGTGCCAGCAGCCTCCCTACAGATACGCAGTATTTT. This sequence encodes CASSLPTDTQYF.

CDR3 sequence: CSVSTGGTRIDEQYF. The CDR3 DNA sequence: TGCAGCGTTTCGACGGGGGGGACTAGAATCGACGAGCAGTACTTC. The gene calls are TRBV29-1 and TRBJ2-7, with 8 bases aligning to TRBD2. CDR3 size: 15 residues. The V gene end was trimmed by 5 bases and the J gene end by 5 bases; junction bases not matched to a gene: 14. Germline CDR1 is SQVTM and CDR2 is ANQGSEA.

This sequence joins TRBV4-1 and TRBJ1-1; D is perhaps TRBD1 (5 bases). V gave up 0 bases and J gave up 0 bases, with 8 bases separating them. The CDR3 totals 15 residues. Germline V lookup: CDR1 MGHRA, CDR2 YSYEKL. In nucleotides, the CDR3 is TGCGCCAGCAGCCAAGAGACAGTTATGAACACTGAAGCTTTCTTT. Encoded protein: CASSQETVMNTEAFF.

This clone was seen a single time. The CDR3 is CASSCIAAGGGEETQYF. DNA for the CDR3: TGTGCCAGCAGCTGCATCGCAGCGGGAGGTGGCGAAGAGACCCAGTACTTC. The genes are TRBV7-3 and TRBJ2-5, with 9 nucleotides matching TRBD2. This CDR3 spans 17 amino acids. V shed 4 bases, J shed 3 bases, and the junction held 12 bases outside the gene matches. Germline V gene lookup returns CDR1 SGHTA and CDR2 FQGTGA.

CDR3 coding DNA: TGCGCCAGCAGCCCCAGCCAAATGACAGGGTGGGGTTCACCCCTCCACTTT. Encoded protein: CASSPSQMTGWGSPLHF. This chain uses TRBV4-1 with TRBJ1-6; 7 bases are a match to TRBD1. The length of the CDR3 is 17 residues. Germline lookup yields CDR1 MGHRA and CDR2 YSYEKL. The ends lost 4 bases at V and 9 bases at J; junction bases unmatched: 15.

The CDR3 coding sequence is TGTGCCAGCAGCTTGCCTTGGGACAAAAAGTCCTACGAGCAGTACTTC. It codes for CASSLPWDKKSYEQYF. V usage is TRBV5-6 and J usage is TRBJ2-7, with D possibly matching TRBD1 (6 bases). Trimming cost V 1 base and J 1 base, with 15 bases left between them. The CDR3 is made up of 16 amino acids. Germline CDR1 and CDR2: SGHDT and YYEEEE.

Notes on this clone: Other DNA sequences in this sample translate to the same CDR3. V and J are TRBV7-9 and TRBJ2-1; possibly TRBD1 for D (6 bases). Germline V lookup: CDR1 SEHNR, CDR2 FQNEAQ (reference sequence). The germline V and J ends were trimmed by 3 bases and 7 bases, with 7 bases remaining between them. This CDR3 has 12 residues. The CDR3 sequence is CASSLRGNEQFF. Written as DNA, the CDR3 is TGTGCCAGCAGCTTGAGGGGGAATGAGCAGTTCTTC. Variable domain in full (rest from reference TRBV7-9 and TRBJ2-1): DTGVSQNPRHKITKRGQNVTFRCDPISEHNRLYWYRQTLGQGPEFLTYFQNEAQLEKSRLLSDRFSAERPKGSFSTLEIQRTEQGDSAMYLCASSLRGNEQFFGPGTRLTVL.

In its sample, this clone was seen once. The V gene is TRBV10-3, the J gene TRBJ2-1, with 9 positions matching TRBD1. J was trimmed by 1 base and V by 5 bases; bases with no gene match: 3. The CDR3 is 15 amino acids. Germline V gene data show CDR1 as ENHRY and CDR2 as SYGVKD. The CDR3 protein is CAISTGGPSYNEQFF. The CDR3 nucleotides read TGTGCCATCAGTACAGGGGGCCCTTCCTACAATGAGCAGTTCTTC.

V and J are TRBV23-1 and TRBJ2-5; the match to TRBD1 covers 7 bases. TRBV23-1 counts as an open reading frame of uncertain function. The CDR3 totals 15 residues. V lost 3 bases, J lost 7 bases, and 11 bases stayed unmatched. CDR3 sequence reads: CASSQPGQIRRTQYF. Written as DNA, the CDR3 is TGCGCCAGCAGTCAGCCGGGACAGATAAGAAGGACCCAGTACTTC.

The rearrangement uses TRBV27 and TRBJ2-5, with TRBD1 matching over 9 bases. This CDR3 has 15 amino acids. Germline CDR1 reads MNHEY; CDR2 reads SMNVEV (reference sequence). J was trimmed by 4 bases and V by 5 bases; bases with no gene match: 8. The CDR3 DNA sequence: TGTGCCAGCAGTCCGGACGAGGACAGGGGAGAGACCCAGTACTTC. Residues: CASSPDEDRGETQYF.

The chain joins TRBV10-2 to TRBJ1-2; 11 bases line up with TRBD1. The CDR3 spans 16 residues. Unmatched junction bases numbered 8, after V lost 5 bases and J lost 3 bases. The V gene's germline CDR1 is WSHSY and CDR2 SAAADI. The CDR3 bases are TGCGCCAGCAGTACTTCATTGGGACAGGGGGACTATGGCTACACCTTC. This encodes CASSTSLGQGDYGYTF.

V usage is TRBV5-8 and J usage is TRBJ1-2, with D uncertain. This CDR3 has 16 residues. Trimming pared 4 bases from V and 0 bases from J, leaving 16 bases between. Germline values: CDR1 SGHTS, CDR2 YDEGEE. CDR3 residues: CASSHLTAVSNYGYTF. The CDR3, as DNA: TGTGCCAGCAGCCATCTAACAGCTGTTTCTAACTATGGCTACACCTTC.

This rearrangement joins TRBV6-1 to TRBJ2-2; perhaps TRBD2 as D (5 bases). V was clipped by 2 bases and J by 3 bases, with 16 bases between them. From germline, CDR1 is MNHNS and CDR2 SASEGT. There are 17 residues in the CDR3. Written as DNA, the CDR3 is TGTGCCAGCAGTGAACAAGGTTCGGGGATGTACACCGGGGAGCTGTTTTTT. Its protein is CASSEQGSGMYTGELFF.

The count of this clone is one. The genes are TRBV11-2 and TRBJ2-1; tentatively, D is TRBD1 (5 bases). Germline-derived CDR1 and CDR2 are SGHAT and FQNNGV. V gave up 1 base and J gave up 2 bases, with 6 bases separating them. This CDR3 is built from 14 residues. The CDR3 DNA reads TGTGCCAGCAGCTTAGCAGGGACCTACAATGAGCAGTTCTTC. It encodes CASSLAGTYNEQFF.

The rearrangement uses TRBV19 and TRBJ2-1, with TRBD1 as a possible D gene (5 bases). This CDR3 has 15 residues. Trimming removed 5 bases from V and 4 bases from J, with 15 bases in between. CDR1 and CDR2 from the germline V gene are LNHDA and SQIVND (reference sequence). The CDR3 loop is CASSFRGQEYNEQFF. The DNA of the CDR3 is TGTGCCAGTAGTTTCCGCGGACAAGAGTACAATGAGCAGTTCTTC.

The chain recombines TRBV19 with TRBJ2-6, with D unclear. The ends were cut back, 6 bases at V and 2 bases at J, with 8 bases in the middle. This CDR3 spans 14 amino acids. Germline V lookup: CDR1 LNHDA, CDR2 SQIVND (reference sequence). This CDR3 reads CASSPSPGANVLTF. CDR3 nucleotides: TGTGCCAGTAGCCCCTCCCCTGGGGCCAACGTCCTGACTTTC.

This sequence joins TRBV5-8 and TRBJ2-7, with TRBD2 matching over 11 bases. Germline V gene lookup returns CDR1 SGHTS and CDR2 YDEGEE. The CDR3 has 14 amino acids. Trimming at V came to 7 bases and at J to 2 bases, leaving 5 bases not matched to a gene. The CDR3 sequence is CASGLAGGPYEQYF. CDR3 sequence (DNA): TGTGCCAGCGGCCTAGCGGGAGGACCCTACGAGCAGTACTTC. Together with reference TRBV5-8 and TRBJ2-7, the CDR3 gives the full variable domain: EAGVTQSPTHLIKTRGQQATLRCSPISGHTSVYWYQQALGLGLQFLLWYDEGEERNRGNFPPRFSGRQFPNYSSELNVNALELEDSALYLCASGLAGGPYEQYFGPGTRLTVT.

This clone occurred once. The chain has TRBV6-5 and TRBJ2-5; the match to TRBD1 covers 11 bases. TRBJ2-7 explains the end of the DNA better; the J call may be wrong. Germline V gives CDR1 MNHEY, CDR2 SVGAGI. The CDR3 contains 16 residues. CDR3 DNA sequence: TGTGCCAGCAGTTATTCCCGGGACAGGGGGGGGTACGAGCAGTACTTC. Translating it yields CASSYSRDRGGYEQYF.